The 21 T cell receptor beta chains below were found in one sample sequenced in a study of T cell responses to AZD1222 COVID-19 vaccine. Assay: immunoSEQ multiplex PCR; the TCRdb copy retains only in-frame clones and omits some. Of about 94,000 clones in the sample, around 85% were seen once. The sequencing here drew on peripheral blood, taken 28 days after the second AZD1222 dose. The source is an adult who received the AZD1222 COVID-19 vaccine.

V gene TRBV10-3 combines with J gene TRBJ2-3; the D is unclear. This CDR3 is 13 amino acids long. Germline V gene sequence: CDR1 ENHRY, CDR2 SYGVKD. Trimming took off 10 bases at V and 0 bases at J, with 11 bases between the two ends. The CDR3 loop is CASQLLSTDTQYF. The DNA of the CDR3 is TGTGCCAGCCAACTGCTAAGCACAGATACGCAGTATTTT.

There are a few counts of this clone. The CDR3 sequence: CASSITASASYEQYF. The DNA for the CDR3 is TGTGCCAGTAGTATAACGGCTAGCGCCTCCTACGAGCAGTACTTC. This rearrangement joins TRBV19 to TRBJ2-7, with D possibly matching TRBD2 (6 bases). Trimming took 2 bases from V and 0 from J, leaving 11 bases between them. CDR3 length equals 15 residues. From germline, CDR1 is LNHDA and CDR2 SQIVND (reference sequence).

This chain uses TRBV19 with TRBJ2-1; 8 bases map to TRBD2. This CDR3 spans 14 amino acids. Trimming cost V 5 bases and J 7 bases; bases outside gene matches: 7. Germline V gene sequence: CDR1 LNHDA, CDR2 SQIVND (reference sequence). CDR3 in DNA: TGTGCCAGTAGTTCCTCTCGGGGGGGTAATGAGCAGTTCTTC. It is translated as CASSSSRGGNEQFF.

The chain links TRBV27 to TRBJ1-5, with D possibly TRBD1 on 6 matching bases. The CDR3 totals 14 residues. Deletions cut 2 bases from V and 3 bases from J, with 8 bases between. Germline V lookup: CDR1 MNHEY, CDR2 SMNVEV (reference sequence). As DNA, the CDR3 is TGTGCCAGCAGTTTAAGGGGGGTCAATCAGCCCCAGCATTTT. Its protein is CASSLRGVNQPQHF.

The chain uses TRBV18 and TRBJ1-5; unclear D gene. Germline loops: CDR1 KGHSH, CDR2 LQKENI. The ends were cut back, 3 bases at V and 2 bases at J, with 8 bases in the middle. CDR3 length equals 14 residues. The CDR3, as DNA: TGTGCCAGCTCACCGGACGGGGGCAATCAGCCCCAGCATTTT. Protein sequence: CASSPDGGNQPQHF. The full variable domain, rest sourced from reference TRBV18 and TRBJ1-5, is NAGVMQNPRHLVRRRGQEARLRCSPMKGHSHVYWYRQLPEEGLKFMVYLQKENIIDESGMPKERFSAEFPKEGPSILRIQQVVRGDSAAYFCASSPDGGNQPQHFGDGTRLSIL.

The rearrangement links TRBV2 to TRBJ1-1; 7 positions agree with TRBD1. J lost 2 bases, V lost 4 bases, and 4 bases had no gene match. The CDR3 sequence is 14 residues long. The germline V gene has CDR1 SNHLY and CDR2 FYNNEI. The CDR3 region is CASSVYRGNTEAFF. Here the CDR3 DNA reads TGTGCCAGCAGTGTCTACAGGGGCAACACTGAAGCTTTCTTT.

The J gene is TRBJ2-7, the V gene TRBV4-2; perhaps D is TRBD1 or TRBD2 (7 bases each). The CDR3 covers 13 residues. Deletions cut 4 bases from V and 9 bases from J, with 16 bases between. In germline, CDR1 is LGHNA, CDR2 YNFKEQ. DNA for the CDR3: TGTGCCAGCAGCCCCCGAGACAGGGAGGGGCAGTACTTC. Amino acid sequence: CASSPRDREGQYF.

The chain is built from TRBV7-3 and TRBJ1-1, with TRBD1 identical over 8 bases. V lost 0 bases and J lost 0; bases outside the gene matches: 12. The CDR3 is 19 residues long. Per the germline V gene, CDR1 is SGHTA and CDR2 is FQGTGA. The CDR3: CASSLTNRVQGGMNTEAFF. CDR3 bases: TGTGCCAGCAGCTTAACGAACCGCGTACAGGGGGGGATGAACACTGAAGCTTTCTTT.

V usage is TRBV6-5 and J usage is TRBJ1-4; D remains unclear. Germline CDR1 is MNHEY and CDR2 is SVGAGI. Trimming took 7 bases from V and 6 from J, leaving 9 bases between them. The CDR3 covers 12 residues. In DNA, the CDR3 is TGTGCCAGCACCGGGGTTGATGAAAAACTGTTTTTT. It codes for CASTGVDEKLFF.

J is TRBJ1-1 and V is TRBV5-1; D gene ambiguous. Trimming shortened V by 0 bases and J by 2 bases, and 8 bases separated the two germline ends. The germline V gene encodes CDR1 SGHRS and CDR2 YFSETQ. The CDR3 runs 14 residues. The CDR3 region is CASSLVWGNTEAFF. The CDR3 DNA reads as TGCGCCAGCAGCTTGGTATGGGGAAACACTGAAGCTTTCTTT.

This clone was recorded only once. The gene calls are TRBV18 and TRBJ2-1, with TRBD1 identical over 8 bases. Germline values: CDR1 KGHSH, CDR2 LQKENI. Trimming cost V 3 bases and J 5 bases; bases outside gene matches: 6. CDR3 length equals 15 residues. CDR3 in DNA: TGTGCCAGCTCACCTCGGCAGGGGGCCAACAATGAGCAGTTCTTC. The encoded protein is CASSPRQGANNEQFF.

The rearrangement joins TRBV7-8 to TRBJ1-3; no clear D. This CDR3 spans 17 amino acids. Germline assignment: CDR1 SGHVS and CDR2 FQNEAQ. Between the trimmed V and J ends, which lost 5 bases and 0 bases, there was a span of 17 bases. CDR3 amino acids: CASSPFSGGSSGNTIYF. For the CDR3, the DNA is TGTGCCAGCAGCCCGTTCTCGGGCGGATCCTCTGGAAACACCATATATTTT.

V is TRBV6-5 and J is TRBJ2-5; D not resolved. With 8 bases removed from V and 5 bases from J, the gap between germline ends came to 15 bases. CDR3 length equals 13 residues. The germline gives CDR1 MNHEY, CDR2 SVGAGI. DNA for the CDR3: TGTGCCAGCGGTTGGCAACGTGGGGAGACCCAGTACTTC. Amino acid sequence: CASGWQRGETQYF.

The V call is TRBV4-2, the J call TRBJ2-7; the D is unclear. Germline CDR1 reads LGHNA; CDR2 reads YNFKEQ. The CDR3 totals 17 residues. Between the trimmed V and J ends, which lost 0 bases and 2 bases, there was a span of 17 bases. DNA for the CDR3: TGTGCCAGCAGCCAAGATCGGCTGGACGGACCAACCTACGAGCAGTACTTC. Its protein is CASSQDRLDGPTYEQYF.

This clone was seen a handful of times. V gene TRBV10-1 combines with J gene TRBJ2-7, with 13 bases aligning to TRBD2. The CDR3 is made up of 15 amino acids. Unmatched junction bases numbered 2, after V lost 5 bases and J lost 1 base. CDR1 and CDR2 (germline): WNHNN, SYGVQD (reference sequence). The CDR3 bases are TGCGCCAGCAGTAAGGGACTAGCGGGATCCTACGAGCAGTACTTC. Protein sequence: CASSKGLAGSYEQYF.

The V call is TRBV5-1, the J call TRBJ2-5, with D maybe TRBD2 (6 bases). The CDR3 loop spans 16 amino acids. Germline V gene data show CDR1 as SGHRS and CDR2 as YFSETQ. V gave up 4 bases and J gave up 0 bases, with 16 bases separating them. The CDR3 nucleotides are TGCGCCAGCAGCACGGGAGCAGTCTCAAACCAAGAGACCCAGTACTTC. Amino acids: CASSTGAVSNQETQYF.

CDR3 bases: TGTGCCAGCAGCCAAAGGGCGACTAGCGGGGGCACAGATACGCAGTATTTT. It codes for CASSQRATSGGTDTQYF. The V and J genes are TRBV4-2 and TRBJ2-3, with 11 bases lining up with TRBD2. V lost 2 bases to trimming and J lost 1 base; unmatched junction nucleotides: 5. The germline V gene has CDR1 LGHNA and CDR2 YNFKEQ. This CDR3 spans 17 amino acids.

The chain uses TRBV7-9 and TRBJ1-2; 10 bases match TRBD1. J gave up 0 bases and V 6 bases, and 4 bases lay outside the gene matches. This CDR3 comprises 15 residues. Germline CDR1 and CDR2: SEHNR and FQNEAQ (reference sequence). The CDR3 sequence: CASSRGQGANYGYTF. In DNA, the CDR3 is TGTGCCAGCAGTCGTGGACAGGGGGCTAACTATGGCTACACCTTC.

CDR3 bases: TGTGCCACCAGCAGAGGGTATCAGGGGCGCCTTGCAACTGAAGCTTTCTTT. Amino acid sequence: CATSRGYQGRLATEAFF. The chain couples TRBV15 to TRBJ1-1; TRBD1 is a possible D gene (6 bases). CDR3 size: 17 residues. The germline gives CDR1 LNHNV, CDR2 YYDKDF (reference sequence). The V gene lost 1 base and the J gene lost 5 bases, with 20 bases spanning the gap.

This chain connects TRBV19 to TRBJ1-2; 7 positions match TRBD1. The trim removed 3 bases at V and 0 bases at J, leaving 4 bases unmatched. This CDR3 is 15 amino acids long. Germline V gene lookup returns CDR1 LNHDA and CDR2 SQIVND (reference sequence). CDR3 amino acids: CASSIEDRPNYGYTF. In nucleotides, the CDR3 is TGTGCCAGTAGTATTGAGGACAGGCCTAACTATGGCTACACCTTC.

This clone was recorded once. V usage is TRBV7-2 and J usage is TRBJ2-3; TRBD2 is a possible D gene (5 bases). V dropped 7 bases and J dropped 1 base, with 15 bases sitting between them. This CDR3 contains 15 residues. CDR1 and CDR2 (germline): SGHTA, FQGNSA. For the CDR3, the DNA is TGTGCCAGCATGTCAAGCGGCCATCGCACAGATACGCAGTATTTT. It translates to CASMSSGHRTDTQYF.